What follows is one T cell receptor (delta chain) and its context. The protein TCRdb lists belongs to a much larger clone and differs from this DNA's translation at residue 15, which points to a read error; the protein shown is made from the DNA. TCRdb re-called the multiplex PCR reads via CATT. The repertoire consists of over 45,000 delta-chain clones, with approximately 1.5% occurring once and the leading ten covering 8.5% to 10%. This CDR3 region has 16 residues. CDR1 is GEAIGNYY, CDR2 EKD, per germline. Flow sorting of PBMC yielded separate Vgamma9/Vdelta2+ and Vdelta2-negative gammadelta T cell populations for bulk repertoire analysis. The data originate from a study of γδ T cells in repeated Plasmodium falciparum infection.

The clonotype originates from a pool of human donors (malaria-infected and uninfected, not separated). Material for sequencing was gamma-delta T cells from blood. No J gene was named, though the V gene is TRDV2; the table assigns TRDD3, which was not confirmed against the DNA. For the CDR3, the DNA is TGTGCCTGTGACACCGTTGAGGGATACGCTCCACATAGACTCACCTTT. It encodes CACDTVEGYAPHRLTF.